This T cell receptor beta chain was sequenced in a study of shared clonotypes between healthy human individuals. The CDR3 contains 13 residues. The germline CDR1 and CDR2 sequences are SGHAT and FQNNGV. V dropped 6 bases and J dropped 12 bases, with 17 bases sitting between them. Data came from immunoSEQ multiplex PCR; TCRdb stores just in-frame clones and leaves some out. The sample consists of about 1 million clones, around four fifths of them appearing once. The clonotype was recovered from a man in his late teens or twenties in good health. Sample: memory CD4+ T cells sorted from blood. The sample's subset: CD45RA-negative fraction. The chain combines TRBV11-2 with TRBJ1-4; D may be TRBD1 (5 bases). The DNA for the CDR3 is TGTGCCAGCAGACCCCCCGCCGGGACCGAACTGTTTTTT. Translated: CASRPPAGTELFF.